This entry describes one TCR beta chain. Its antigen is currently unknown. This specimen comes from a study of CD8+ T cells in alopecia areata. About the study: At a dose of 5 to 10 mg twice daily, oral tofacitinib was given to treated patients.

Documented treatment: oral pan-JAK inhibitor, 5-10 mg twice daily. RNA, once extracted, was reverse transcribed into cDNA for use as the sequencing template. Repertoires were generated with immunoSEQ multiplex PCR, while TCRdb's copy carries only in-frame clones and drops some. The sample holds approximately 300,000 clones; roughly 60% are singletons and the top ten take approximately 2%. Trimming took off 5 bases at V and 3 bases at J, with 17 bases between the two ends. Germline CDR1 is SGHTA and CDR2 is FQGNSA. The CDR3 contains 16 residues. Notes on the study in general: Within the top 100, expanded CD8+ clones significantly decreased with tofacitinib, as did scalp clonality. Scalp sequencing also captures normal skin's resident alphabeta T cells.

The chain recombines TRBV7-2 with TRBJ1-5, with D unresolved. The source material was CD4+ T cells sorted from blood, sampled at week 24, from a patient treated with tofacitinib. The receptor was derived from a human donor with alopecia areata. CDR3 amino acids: CASSNHADRVNQPQHF. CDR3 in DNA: TGTGCCAGCAGCAATCACGCGGATAGAGTCAATCAGCCCCAGCATTTT.